This T cell receptor (beta chain) was profiled in a study of regulatory T cells in long-lasting Graves disease. Arm-PCR of CDR3 regions and iRepertoire HTBI primers were the basis on which TCR beta libraries were built. TCRdb re-called the multiplex PCR reads through MiXCR, storing one row per CDR3 protein. The sample consists of 400,000 to 650,000 distinct CDR3 sequences, 15% to 20% of them appearing once. The time point is: newly diagnosed GD, antithyroid drugs for less than 3 months. RNA from PBMCs was the source of the TCR library. Deletions cut 5 bases from V and 4 bases from J, with 14 bases between. CDR3 length: 14 amino acids. CDR1 and CDR2 (germline): SGHRS, YFSETQ. This same sample was also taken into another study, of T cells in Graves' hyperthyroidism and ophthalmopathy.

This sequence originates from a woman aged 35-60 years with Graves disease. The starting material was peripheral blood mononuclear cells (PBMCs), obtained at new diagnosis, from a patient treated with antithyroid drugs. This chain uses TRBV5-1 with TRBJ2-3; D is undetermined. The CDR3 coding sequence is TGCGCCAGCAGGCTGGCATACGTCGCAGATACGCAGTATTTT. It encodes CASRLAYVADTQYF.